This T cell receptor (beta chain) was documented in a study of CD4+ T cells in melanoma. This clone was found once. The germline V and J ends were trimmed by 6 bases and 3 bases, with 18 bases remaining between them. The CDR3 consists of 15 residues. Looked up from germline, CDR1 is SGHRS and CDR2 is YFSETQ. Using immunoSEQ multiplex PCR, the repertoire was profiled, and TCRdb retains in-frame clones only, with some absent. This sample has about 20,000 clones, with around 80% found just once. The receptor comes from a human donor with melanoma. V is TRBV5-1 and J is TRBJ2-5; TRBD2 might be the D (5 bases). The DNA of the CDR3 is TGCGCCAGCACTAAAACGGGGAGACCTGAAGAGACCCAGTACTTC. Translating gives CASTKTGRPEETQYF.